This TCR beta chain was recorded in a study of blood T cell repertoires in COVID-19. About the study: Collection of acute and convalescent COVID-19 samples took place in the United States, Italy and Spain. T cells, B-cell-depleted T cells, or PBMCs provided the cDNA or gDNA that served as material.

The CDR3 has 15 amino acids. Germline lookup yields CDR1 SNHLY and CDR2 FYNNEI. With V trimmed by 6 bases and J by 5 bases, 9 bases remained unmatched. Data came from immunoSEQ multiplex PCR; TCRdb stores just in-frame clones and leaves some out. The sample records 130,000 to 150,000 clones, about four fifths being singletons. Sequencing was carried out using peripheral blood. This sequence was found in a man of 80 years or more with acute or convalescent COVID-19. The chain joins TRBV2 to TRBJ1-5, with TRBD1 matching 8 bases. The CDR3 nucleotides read TGTGCCAGCAGGACCGACAGGGGAGCCCATCAGCCCCAGCATTTT. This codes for CASRTDRGAHQPQHF.